These 20 T cell receptor beta chains were sequenced from one sample in a study of T cells in Graves' hyperthyroidism and ophthalmopathy. Researchers amplified the TCR beta CDR3 regions from RNA transcripts. Using the HTBI primer set, a first-round RT-PCR was run on the TCR CDR3. TCRdb passed the multiplex PCR reads through MiXCR, listing each CDR3 protein once. The sample comprises roughly 740,000 distinct CDR3 sequences, around 15% of which are singletons, and roughly 8% rests with the top ten. The sample consisted of blood. The receptors shown here come from a young man with Graves' hyperthyroidism.

CDR3 amino acids: CASRSTWFRGNYGYTF. In DNA, the CDR3 is TGTGCCAGCAGATCTACCTGGTTCAGGGGCAACTATGGCTACACCTTC. The J gene is TRBJ1-2, the V gene TRBV28; a weak D match, TRBD1 (6 bases). Trimming cost V 6 bases and J 2 bases, with 19 bases left between them. The CDR3 has 16 residues. The V gene's germline CDR1 is MDHEN and CDR2 SYDVKM.

The rearrangement uses TRBV20-1 and TRBJ2-2; 9 bases match TRBD2. Looked up from germline, CDR1 is DFQATT and CDR2 is SNEGSKA (reference sequence). Trimming took 3 bases from V and 6 from J; bases not matched to a gene: 5. CDR3 length equals 14 residues. CDR3 protein: CSASMGLAPGELFF. CDR3 DNA: TGCAGTGCTAGTATGGGACTAGCACCCGGGGAGCTGTTTTTT.

This sequence joins TRBV18 and TRBJ2-1, with D possibly called TRBD1 or TRBD2 (7 bases each). The germline gives CDR1 KGHSH, CDR2 LQKENI. Trimming pared 3 bases from V and 5 bases from J, leaving 14 bases between. The CDR3 runs to 15 residues. In DNA form, the CDR3 reads TGTGCCAGCTCACCCCAGGGGGGGATAAACAATGAGCAGTTCTTC. Translating gives CASSPQGGINNEQFF.

This clonotype has ten or more counts. The genes are TRBV24-1 and TRBJ2-7, with TRBD1 matching 10 bases. The germline gives CDR1 KGHDR, CDR2 SFDVKD. V gave up 3 bases and J gave up 3 bases; unmatched junction bases: 7. The CDR3 has 16 residues. CDR3 bases: TGTGCCACCAGTGATGCCGGGACAGGGGACATCTACGAGCAGTACTTC. Translated, it gives CATSDAGTGDIYEQYF.

The chain couples TRBV12-3 or TRBV12-4 to TRBJ2-2, with 7 positions matching TRBD1. V lost 5 bases and J lost 7; bases outside the gene matches: 7. This CDR3 spans 14 amino acids. Written as DNA, the CDR3 is TGTGCCAGCAGTCATAGGGGGCTGGACGGGGAGCTGTTTTTT. This sequence encodes CASSHRGLDGELFF.

This clonotype was detected ten times or more. The chain employs TRBV13 and TRBJ2-1; 7 bases map to TRBD1. Germline V gene sequence: CDR1 PRHDT, CDR2 FYEKMQ (reference sequence). The CDR3 loop spans 14 amino acids. J gave up 9 bases and V 5 bases, and 10 bases lay outside the gene matches. For the CDR3, the DNA is TGTGCCAGCAGCCCCCCTCAGGGGGTCCGTGAGCAGTTCTTC. Amino acid sequence: CASSPPQGVREQFF.

This clonotype was seen many times. DNA of the CDR3: TGTGCCAGCAGCGACGCCGGGACAGGGACCTACGAGCAGTACTTC. This translates into CASSDAGTGTYEQYF. The chain recombines TRBV7-9 with TRBJ2-7, with 9 nucleotides matching TRBD1. The CDR3 loop spans 15 amino acids. Trimming took 5 bases from V and 2 from J; bases not matched to a gene: 7. Germline CDR1 reads SEHNR; CDR2 reads FQNEAQ (reference sequence).

The chain carries TRBV9 and TRBJ1-2; D possibly corresponds to TRBD1 (6 bases). From germline, CDR1 is SGDLS and CDR2 YYNGEE. The germline V and J ends were trimmed by 0 bases and 8 bases, with 17 bases remaining between them. The CDR3 has 15 amino acids. The DNA of the CDR3 is TGTGCCAGCAGCGTAGAGGGGGGCGAGAACAAAGGCTACACCTTC. Amino acids: CASSVEGGENKGYTF.

This clonotype was recorded at least ten times. The rearrangement joins TRBV3-1 to TRBJ2-7; D gene unclear. The CDR3 loop spans 13 amino acids. Germline CDR1 reads LGHDT; CDR2 reads YNNKEL (reference sequence). The V end lost 3 bases, the J end lost 3 bases, and 9 bases lay between the germline ends. For the CDR3, the DNA is TGTGCCAGCAGCCAGGAGATCCTCTACGAGCAGTACTTC. Translating gives CASSQEILYEQYF.

The V call is TRBV9, the J call TRBJ1-2, with 8 bases aligning to TRBD1. In germline, CDR1 is SGDLS, CDR2 YYNGEE. CDR3 length equals 14 residues. V lost 3 bases, J lost 6 bases, and 7 bases stayed unmatched. CDR3 bases: TGTGCCAGCAGCGCACAGGGGGGGTTACATGGCTACACCTTC. It is translated as CASSAQGGLHGYTF.

This clonotype was detected a few times. V is TRBV27 and J is TRBJ2-7; TRBD2 matches 7 bases. In germline, CDR1 is MNHEY, CDR2 SMNVEV (reference sequence). J lost 3 bases, V lost 0 bases, and 8 bases had no gene match. This CDR3 comprises 16 residues. CDR3 DNA sequence: TGTGCCAGCAGTTTATCGTTCGGCGGGAGAGTCTACGAGCAGTACTTC. Residues: CASSLSFGGRVYEQYF.

The V call is TRBV2, the J call TRBJ2-1, with D hard to call. Deletions cut 6 bases from V and 5 bases from J, with 11 bases between. The CDR3 extends over 13 amino acids. CDR1 is SNHLY and CDR2 is FYNNEI in the germline V gene. In DNA, the CDR3 is TGTGCCAGCAGAAGGGCTAGTAACAATGAGCAGTTCTTC. Its protein is CASRRASNNEQFF.

The chain is built from TRBV6-2 or TRBV6-3 and TRBJ2-7; weak D call: TRBD2 (6 bases). V gave up 4 bases and J gave up 0 bases, with 13 bases separating them. The CDR3 spans 15 residues. The germline V gene encodes CDR1 MNHEY and CDR2 SVGEGT. Here the CDR3 DNA reads TGTGCCAGCAGTTTAATAGGCGGGATCTCCTACGAGCAGTACTTC. This sequence encodes CASSLIGGISYEQYF.

There are many counts of this clonotype. The chain employs TRBV15 and TRBJ2-7, with D possibly TRBD1 on 6 matching bases. In germline, CDR1 is LNHNV, CDR2 YYDKDF (reference sequence). V lost 3 bases and J 0 bases, leaving 15 bases between the germline ends. This CDR3 has 16 amino acids. CDR3 residues: CATSSLFSTGSYEQYF. The CDR3 DNA reads TGTGCCACCAGCAGCCTTTTTTCGACAGGCTCCTACGAGCAGTACTTC. Based on the CDR3 plus reference TRBV15 and TRBJ2-7, the full variable domain is DAMVIQNPRYQVTQFGKPVTLSCSQTLNHNVMYWYQQKSSQAPKLLFHYYDKDFNNEADTPDNFQSRRPNTSFCFLDIRSPGLGDTAMYLCATSSLFSTGSYEQYFGPGTRLTVT.

This clonotype turned up a few times. The chain joins TRBV20-1 to TRBJ2-5; 7 bases are shared with TRBD1. J gave up 4 bases and V 6 bases, and 8 bases lay outside the gene matches. Per the germline V gene, CDR1 is DFQATT and CDR2 is SNEGSKA (reference sequence). The CDR3 contains 13 residues. CDR3 region: CSAPRQGGETQYF. The CDR3, as DNA: TGCAGTGCACCGAGACAGGGCGGAGAGACCCAGTACTTC.

This clonotype was observed a handful of times. This chain connects TRBV30 to TRBJ2-5; 7 nucleotides align to TRBD1. The CDR3 length is 14 residues. CDR1 and CDR2 (germline): GTSNPN, SVGIG (reference sequence). The V and J ends lost 2 bases and 5 bases, in that order; junction bases with no gene match: 8. In DNA form, the CDR3 reads TGTGCCTGGAGTCAGACAGGGCGATGGGAGACCCAGTACTTC. This sequence encodes CAWSQTGRWETQYF.

J is TRBJ2-3 and V is TRBV10-3; the D is unclear. With 8 bases removed from V and 1 base from J, the gap between germline ends came to 10 bases. Germline values: CDR1 ENHRY, CDR2 SYGVKD. The CDR3 is 13 residues long. The CDR3 coding sequence is TGTGCCATCTCCCCGGATCGCACAGATACGCAGTATTTT. Translating it yields CAISPDRTDTQYF.

This clonotype has a handful of counts. J is TRBJ1-1 and V is TRBV6-2 or TRBV6-3; 8 positions agree with TRBD1. Germline trimming cut 4 bases from V and 5 bases from J; bases unmatched to any gene: 6. Germline loops: CDR1 MNHEY, CDR2 SVGEGT. This CDR3 comprises 14 residues. The CDR3 DNA sequence: TGTGCCAGCAGTTCGTCAGGGGGCCGGACTGAAGCTTTCTTT. Translation gives CASSSSGGRTEAFF.

There are many counts of this clonotype. The genes are TRBV9 and TRBJ1-5; no firm D call. Germline V CDR1 and CDR2: SGDLS, YYNGEE. V lost 0 bases and J 0 bases, leaving 10 bases between the germline ends. This CDR3 spans 16 amino acids. CDR3 sequence: CASSVDNSNSNQPQHF. As DNA, the CDR3 is TGTGCCAGCAGCGTAGACAACAGCAATAGCAATCAGCCCCAGCATTTT.

This clonotype has ten or more counts. The V call is TRBV7-9, the J call TRBJ2-4; TRBD2 might be the D (6 bases). This CDR3 has 19 amino acids. V lost 0 bases, J lost 3 bases, and 21 bases lay in between. Per germline, CDR1 SEHNR and CDR2 FQNEAQ (reference sequence). In DNA, the CDR3 is TGTGCCAGCAGCTTAGCAGGCTCCTGGGGGGTTCGAGGCAAAAACATTCAGTACTTC. Its protein is CASSLAGSWGVRGKNIQYF.